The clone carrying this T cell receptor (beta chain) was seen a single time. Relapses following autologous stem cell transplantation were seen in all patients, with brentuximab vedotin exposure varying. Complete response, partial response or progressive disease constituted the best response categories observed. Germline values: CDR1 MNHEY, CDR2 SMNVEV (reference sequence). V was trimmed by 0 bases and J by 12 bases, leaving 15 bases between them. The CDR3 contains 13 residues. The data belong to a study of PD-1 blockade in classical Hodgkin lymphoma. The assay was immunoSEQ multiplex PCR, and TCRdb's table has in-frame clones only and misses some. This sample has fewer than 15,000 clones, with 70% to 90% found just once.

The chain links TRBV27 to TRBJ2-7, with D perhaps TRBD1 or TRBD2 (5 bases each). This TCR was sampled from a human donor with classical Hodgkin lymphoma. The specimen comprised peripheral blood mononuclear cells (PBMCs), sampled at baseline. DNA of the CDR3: TGTGCCAGCAGTTTATCGACGGGGACGGTGGGGTACTTC. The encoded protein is CASSLSTGTVGYF.